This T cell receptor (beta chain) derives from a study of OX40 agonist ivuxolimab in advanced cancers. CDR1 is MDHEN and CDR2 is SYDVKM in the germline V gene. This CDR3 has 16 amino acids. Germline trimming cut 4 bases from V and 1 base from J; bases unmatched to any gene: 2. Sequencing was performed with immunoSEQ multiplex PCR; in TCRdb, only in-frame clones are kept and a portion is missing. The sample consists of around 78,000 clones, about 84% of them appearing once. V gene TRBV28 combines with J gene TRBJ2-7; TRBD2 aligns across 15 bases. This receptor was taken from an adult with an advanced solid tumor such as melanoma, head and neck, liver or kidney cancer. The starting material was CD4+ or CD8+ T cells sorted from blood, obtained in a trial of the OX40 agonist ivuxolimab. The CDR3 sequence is CASSSGLAGGSYEQYF. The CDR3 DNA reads TGTGCCAGCAGTTCCGGACTAGCGGGAGGGTCCTACGAGCAGTACTTC. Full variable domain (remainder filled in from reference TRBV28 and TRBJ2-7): DVKVTQSSRYLVKRTGEKVFLECVQDMDHENMFWYRQDPGLGLRLIYFSYDVKMKEKGDIPEGYSVSREKKERFSLILESASTNQTSMYLCASSSGLAGGSYEQYFGPGTRLTVT.